These 2 T cell receptor beta chains were all obtained from the same sample, sequenced in a study of tumor and adjacent non-tumor tissue in lung cancer. Three rounds of nested PCR, following a modified ARM-PCR protocol, produced the TCRbeta library. A single record per CDR3 protein comes from TCRdb applying MiXCR to the multiplex PCR reads. The sample consists of around 200,000 distinct CDR3 sequences, around 70% of them appearing once. RNA was extracted from bulk tissue without any cell sorting. The sequenced sample consisted of lung tumor tissue. The receptors here all came from a man aged 55 to 70 with non-small cell lung cancer.

The V gene is TRBV6-4, the J gene TRBJ2-3, with D maybe TRBD2 (7 bases). There are 13 residues in the CDR3. With 8 bases removed from V and 2 bases from J, the gap between germline ends came to 11 bases. The germline V gene has CDR1 MRHNA and CDR2 SNTAGT. The CDR3 protein is CASGGGDTDTQYF. In nucleotides, the CDR3 is TGTGCCAGCGGGGGGGGCGACACAGATACGCAGTATTTT.

In regard to this clonotype: This could be a read error, since a much larger clone is one nucleotide away. The rearrangement joins TRBV6-6 to TRBJ1-5, with 7 bases lining up with TRBD1. The V and J ends lost 7 bases and 2 bases, in that order; junction bases with no gene match: 5. The germline gives CDR1 MNHNY, CDR2 SVGAGI (reference sequence). The CDR3 sequence is 14 residues long. The CDR3 reads CASITGQGNQPQHF. As DNA, the CDR3 is TGTGCCAGCATCACTGGACAGGGCAATCAGCCCCAGCATTTT.